The 24 T cell receptor beta chains given below trace back to one sample, sequenced in a study of neurological immune-mediated disorders. TCRdb re-called the 5' RACE reads with MiXCR, one entry per CDR3 protein. Among roughly 70,000 distinct CDR3 sequences listed, 4.5% to 5.5% were seen once. The sample consisted of PBMCs. These receptor sequences come from a woman in her 70s with multiple sclerosis.

This clonotype has ten or more counts. This rearrangement joins TRBV10-2 to TRBJ2-7; D may be TRBD2 (6 bases). Trimming took off 6 bases at V and 0 bases at J, with 15 bases between the two ends. This CDR3 is built from 15 residues. The V gene's germline CDR1 is WSHSY and CDR2 SAAADI. The CDR3 spells CASSPARGSSYEQYF. The DNA of the CDR3 is TGCGCCAGCAGCCCAGCCCGGGGGAGCTCCTACGAGCAGTACTTC.

This clonotype was detected many times. The rearrangement links TRBV6-5 to TRBJ1-2; tentatively, D is TRBD1 (5 bases). Per germline, CDR1 MNHEY and CDR2 SVGAGI. The CDR3 totals 15 residues. V dropped 6 bases and J dropped 2 bases, with 16 bases sitting between them. CDR3 in amino acids: CASSRGTVRNYGYTF. The CDR3 DNA reads as TGTGCCAGCAGCCGGGGGACCGTCAGGAACTATGGCTACACCTTC.

This clonotype showed up many times. V usage is TRBV6-5 and J usage is TRBJ2-7; 7 bases agree with TRBD1. The trim removed 5 bases at V and 3 bases at J, leaving 4 bases unmatched. Germline V gene data show CDR1 as MNHEY and CDR2 as SVGAGI. This CDR3 is built from 13 residues. This chain's CDR3 is CASSAQGIYEQYF. CDR3 DNA sequence: TGTGCCAGCAGTGCACAGGGGATCTACGAGCAGTACTTC.

The chain is built from TRBV6-2 or TRBV6-3 and TRBJ2-7; 11 bases align to TRBD2. CDR3 length: 16 amino acids. In germline, CDR1 is MNHEY, CDR2 SVGEGT. The V segment lost 5 bases and the J segment 0 bases; nucleotides outside the gene matches: 6. Written as DNA, the CDR3 is TGTGCCAGCAGTGACGGACTAGCGGGTTTCTCCTACGAGCAGTACTTC. Its translation: CASSDGLAGFSYEQYF.

This clonotype was observed many times. The CDR3 region is CASSFDRGKGGELFF. The CDR3 nucleotides are TGTGCCAGCAGCTTCGACAGGGGGAAGGGCGGGGAGCTGTTTTTT. This chain links TRBV7-2 with TRBJ2-2; 9 nucleotides agree with TRBD1. The germline gives CDR1 SGHTA, CDR2 FQGNSA. There are 15 residues in the CDR3. The V and J ends lost 3 bases and 7 bases, in that order; junction bases with no gene match: 6.

This clonotype was recorded many times. The CDR3 DNA reads as TGTGCCATCAGTGGCGGGAACACCGGGGAGCTGTTTTTT. Translating it yields CAISGGNTGELFF. The genes are TRBV10-3 and TRBJ2-2; D ambiguous. The germline gives CDR1 ENHRY, CDR2 SYGVKD. The CDR3 sequence is 13 residues long. Trimming removed 4 bases at V and 1 base at J, with 4 bases between.

This clonotype has ten or more counts. The chain couples TRBV9 to TRBJ2-2; D possibly corresponds to TRBD1 (5 bases). The CDR3 length is 16 residues. Trimming pared 5 bases from V and 0 bases from J, leaving 14 bases between. Germline lookup yields CDR1 SGDLS and CDR2 YYNGEE. The CDR3 DNA is TGTGCCAGCAGTCTAACAGGTAGTTCGAACACCGGGGAGCTGTTTTTT. Protein: CASSLTGSSNTGELFF.

This clonotype has more than one count but fewer than ten. The rearrangement uses TRBV5-1 and TRBJ2-1; D may be TRBD1 or TRBD2 (5 bases each). The CDR3 spans 19 residues. The V end was cut by 1 base, the J end by 8 bases, with 28 bases between. CDR1 and CDR2 (germline): SGHRS, YFSETQ. The chain's CDR3 is CASSLREWRGERFSDEQFF. For the CDR3, the DNA is TGCGCCAGCAGCTTGAGGGAGTGGAGAGGGGAAAGGTTTTCCGATGAGCAGTTCTTC.

The CDR3 is CSASSGDYTGELFF. The CDR3 nucleotides read TGCAGTGCTAGCTCAGGGGATTACACCGGGGAGCTGTTTTTT. The J gene is TRBJ2-2, the V gene TRBV20-1, with D perhaps TRBD1 (6 bases). The CDR3 has 14 residues. Trimming cost V 3 bases and J 3 bases, with 11 bases left between them. Germline CDR1 and CDR2: DFQATT and SNEGSKA (reference sequence).

The V gene is TRBV10-3, the J gene TRBJ1-1; tentative D call: TRBD1 (6 bases). Trimming cost V 10 bases and J 3 bases, with 15 bases left between them. CDR3 length: 13 residues. The germline V gene encodes CDR1 ENHRY and CDR2 SYGVKD. The CDR3, as DNA: TGTGCCACCAGAGAAACAGGGTACACTGAAGCTTTCTTT. Its translation is CATRETGYTEAFF.

The sample holds a few counts of this clonotype. The J gene is TRBJ2-3, the V gene TRBV5-1, with unresolved D. Germline V gene lookup returns CDR1 SGHRS and CDR2 YFSETQ. This CDR3 region has 14 residues. Trimming stripped 0 bases from V and 3 bases from J, with 8 bases between. The CDR3 coding sequence is TGCGCCAGCAGCTTGGCGGTCGTGACAGATACGCAGTATTTT. Its translation is CASSLAVVTDTQYF.

This clonotype was observed many times. V is TRBV29-1 and J is TRBJ2-2; no clear D. In germline, CDR1 is SQVTM, CDR2 ANQGSEA. This CDR3 is 11 amino acids long. Trimming cost V 2 bases and J 6 bases, with 4 bases left between them. This chain's CDR3 is CSVETPGELFF. CDR3 bases: TGCAGCGTTGAAACGCCCGGGGAGCTGTTTTTT.

This clonotype was counted at least ten times. This chain links TRBV20-1 with TRBJ1-2; D gene uncertain. V was trimmed by 5 bases and J by 4 bases, leaving 23 bases between them. Germline assignment: CDR1 DFQATT and CDR2 SNEGSKA (reference sequence). The CDR3 covers 16 residues. The DNA for the CDR3 is TGCAGTGCTGCGGCGGCCAACTCAGTAGGCGCCTATGGCTACACCTTC. Protein sequence: CSAAAANSVGAYGYTF.

This clonotype was seen repeatedly, ten times or more. The rearrangement joins TRBV5-5 to TRBJ1-2; D not resolved. Trimming took 0 bases from V and 4 from J, leaving 13 bases between them. From germline, CDR1 is SGHKS and CDR2 YYEKEE (reference sequence). The CDR3 totals 15 residues. CDR3 protein: CASSLVETRLYGYTF. CDR3 coding DNA: TGTGCCAGCAGCTTGGTAGAGACAAGACTCTATGGCTACACCTTC.

This clonotype has a count of ten or more. This chain uses TRBV5-6 with TRBJ2-2; D gene ambiguous. V gave up 2 bases and J gave up 3 bases, with 11 bases separating them. The CDR3 is 15 residues long. Germline assignment: CDR1 SGHDT and CDR2 YYEEEE. The CDR3 spells CASSLPLFDTGELFF. CDR3 DNA: TGTGCCAGCAGCTTACCCCTCTTCGACACCGGGGAGCTGTTTTTT.

In its sample, this clonotype was seen many times. The rearrangement links TRBV10-3 to TRBJ2-7; D ambiguous. Germline-derived CDR1 and CDR2 are ENHRY and SYGVKD. The CDR3 sequence is 15 residues long. V lost 1 base to trimming and J lost 0 bases, with 10 bases between them. The CDR3 here is CAISEYGAHSYEQYF. CDR3 coding DNA: TGTGCCATCAGTGAGTACGGTGCCCACTCCTACGAGCAGTACTTC.

The table lists this clonotype with many counts. The J gene is TRBJ2-7, the V gene TRBV21-1; no check of the table's D call, TRBD2, against the DNA was made. TRBV21-1 is marked as a pseudogene. The CDR3 has 13 residues. CDR3 sequence (DNA): TGTGCCAGCAGCTTGGGACTTGGAGCGGGGCAGTACTTC. Protein product: CASSLGLGAGQYF.

This clonotype was counted many times. The chain uses TRBV20-1 and TRBJ1-5; 7 bases line up with TRBD1. This CDR3 has 15 residues. CDR1 and CDR2 from the germline V gene are DFQATT and SNEGSKA (reference sequence). The V and J ends lost 6 bases and 2 bases, in that order; junction bases with no gene match: 10. The CDR3 region is CSAPREGGGNQPQHF. In DNA, the CDR3 is TGCAGTGCCCCCAGGGAAGGGGGCGGCAATCAGCCCCAGCATTTT.

This clonotype was seen a single time. The chain employs TRBV6-2 or TRBV6-3 and TRBJ1-1; D is ambiguous. The germline V and J ends were trimmed by 6 bases and 0 bases, with 8 bases remaining between them. The CDR3 covers 13 residues. Germline V gene data show CDR1 as MNHEY and CDR2 as SVGEGT. Here the CDR3 DNA reads TGTGCCAGCAGGGCCAGTTTGAACACTGAAGCTTTCTTT. As protein: CASRASLNTEAFF.

In its sample, this clonotype was seen a few times. The J gene is TRBJ1-2, the V gene TRBV7-9; 7 bases match TRBD1. The junction had 1 base not matched to a gene; V was cut back by 3 bases and J by 6 bases. Germline V gene data show CDR1 as SEHNR and CDR2 as FQNEAQ (reference sequence). The length of the CDR3 is 12 residues. For the CDR3, the DNA is TGTGCCAGCAGCTTGGGGACAGATGGCTACACCTTC. This translates into CASSLGTDGYTF.

In this sample, this clonotype turned up many times. This rearrangement joins TRBV11-2 to TRBJ2-3; D is undetermined. V lost 1 base, J lost 8 bases, and 13 bases lay in between. The germline V gene encodes CDR1 SGHAT and CDR2 FQNNGV. CDR3 length: 14 residues. This CDR3 is CASSLVFSSITQYF. The DNA of the CDR3 is TGTGCCAGCAGCTTAGTCTTCAGTTCCATTACGCAGTATTTT.

This clonotype was counted at least ten times. V gene TRBV29-1 combines with J gene TRBJ1-1; a possible D gene is TRBD1 (5 bases). V was trimmed by 5 bases and J by 3 bases, leaving 16 bases between them. CDR1 SQVTM and CDR2 ANQGSEA come from the germline V gene. The CDR3 length is 14 residues. For the CDR3, the DNA is TGCAGCGTTAGACAGACCTCCGGTGACACTGAAGCTTTCTTT. It translates to CSVRQTSGDTEAFF.

This clonotype showed up many times. This chain links TRBV12-3 or TRBV12-4 with TRBJ2-7, with 10 bases that match TRBD1. The CDR3 covers 15 residues. V trimming: 3 bases; J trimming: 5 bases; junction bases outside the gene matches: 7. CDR3 sequence (DNA): TGTGCCAGCAGTTTTTACCGGGACAGGGGCCACGAGCAGTACTTC. Translated: CASSFYRDRGHEQYF.

This clonotype was counted ten times or more. The chain uses TRBV5-6 and TRBJ2-2, with D tentatively TRBD2 (6 bases). This CDR3 spans 17 amino acids. Trimming removed 0 bases from V and 4 bases from J, with 16 bases in between. Germline V gene sequence: CDR1 SGHDT, CDR2 YYEEEE. The CDR3 here is CASSLAASADFTGELFF. The DNA for the CDR3 is TGTGCCAGCAGCTTGGCGGCTAGCGCAGACTTCACCGGGGAGCTGTTTTTT.